Only a few counts were recorded for the clone carrying this T cell receptor (beta chain). RNA extraction gave at least 5 micrograms of total RNA per sample. This specimen belongs to a study of blood T cells in healthy people across ages. With a J-beta primer mix and a sample-barcoded 5' primer, a second PCR ran about 7 to 12 cycles. TCRdb called the 5' RACE reads again in MiXCR, with one record for every CDR3 protein. The sample holds some 850,000 distinct CDR3 sequences, around 25% seen once. Separately, the same data were catalogued under a study of T cells of mothers and their children. According to that study: Three healthy Caucasian mothers, along with their six children, were the donors.

This TCR was recovered from a boy aged 5-17 years in good health. Source material: blood.

The CDR3 reads CSAPGLAGPLGEQFF. As DNA, the CDR3 is TGCAGTGCTCCGGGACTAGCGGGCCCCCTGGGTGAGCAGTTCTTC. The chain uses TRBV20-1 and TRBJ2-5; 12 nucleotides line up with TRBD2. The closer fit of TRBJ2-1 to the DNA end suggests the J call may be wrong. Germline lookup yields CDR1 DFQATT and CDR2 SNEGSKA (reference sequence). This CDR3 has 15 residues.